What follows are 21 T cell receptor beta chains derived from one specimen sequenced in a study of blood T cell repertoires in COVID-19. Using immunoSEQ multiplex PCR, the repertoire was profiled, and TCRdb retains in-frame clones only, with some absent. Among 40,000 or so clones listed, roughly 85% were seen once. Sequenced input: peripheral blood. The receptors shown here come from a human donor in a cohort sampled during active COVID-19.

This rearrangement joins TRBV2 to TRBJ1-5; 8 bases are shared with TRBD1. The germline gives CDR1 SNHLY, CDR2 FYNNEI. V lost 6 bases to trimming and J lost 6 bases; unmatched junction nucleotides: 4. CDR3 size: 13 residues. The CDR3 is CASRGTGGQPQHF. The CDR3 region has the DNA TGTGCCAGCAGGGGAACAGGGGGTCAGCCCCAGCATTTT. The full variable domain, with the rest looked up from reference TRBV2 and TRBJ1-5, is EPEVTQTPSHQVTQMGQEVILRCVPISNHLYFYWYRQILGQKVEFLVSFYNNEISEKSEIFDDQFSVERPDGSNFTLKIRSTKLEDSAMYFCASRGTGGQPQHFGDGTRLSIL.

V and J are TRBV6-5 and TRBJ2-7; a possible D gene is TRBD1 (6 bases). Germline V CDR1 and CDR2: MNHEY, SVGAGI. The CDR3 has 14 amino acids. V shed 6 bases and J shed 1 base, with 13 bases lying between them. This CDR3 is CASRSPDRSYEQYF. The DNA for the CDR3 is TGTGCCAGCAGAAGCCCCGACAGGTCCTACGAGCAGTACTTC.

Here the CDR3 DNA reads TGTGCCAGCGGAGGACCTAACTATGGCTACACCTTC. Its translation: CASGGPNYGYTF. The rearrangement joins TRBV3-1 (or the pseudogene TRBV3-2) to TRBJ1-2; D ambiguous. Trimming cost V 8 bases and J 0 bases, with 7 bases left between them. The CDR3 sequence is 12 residues long. The germline V gene has CDR1 LGHDT and CDR2 YNNKEL (reference sequence).

The chain uses TRBV5-1 and TRBJ2-3; weak D call: TRBD1 (5 bases). V lost 3 bases and J lost 1, with 12 bases in between. The length of the CDR3 is 15 residues. Germline CDR1 is SGHRS and CDR2 is YFSETQ. CDR3 amino acids: CASSSRQTGTDTQYF. DNA for the CDR3: TGCGCCAGCAGCTCCCGACAGACTGGCACAGATACGCAGTATTTT.

The rearrangement uses TRBV5-1 and TRBJ1-1; a weak D match, TRBD1 (5 bases). Trimming shortened V by 6 bases and J by 4 bases, and 16 bases separated the two germline ends. The germline CDR1 and CDR2 sequences are SGHRS and YFSETQ. CDR3 length equals 14 residues. This chain's CDR3 is CASTLLGGGTEAFF. The CDR3 bases are TGCGCCAGCACCCTTCTTGGGGGGGGCACTGAAGCTTTCTTT.

The chain carries TRBV3-1 (or the pseudogene TRBV3-2) and TRBJ2-5, with D perhaps TRBD2 (7 bases). V was pared by 6 bases and J by 4 bases, with 12 bases between. The CDR3 runs to 13 residues. Per the germline V gene, CDR1 is LGHDT and CDR2 is YNNKEL (reference sequence). CDR3 protein: CASRSGGRETQYF. The CDR3 nucleotides read TGTGCCAGCAGATCCGGGGGGCGAGAGACCCAGTACTTC.

This clone was seen many times. The chain has TRBV5-1 and TRBJ2-1; 8 bases are shared with TRBD1. The V segment lost 3 bases and the J segment 7 bases; nucleotides outside the gene matches: 9. Germline CDR1 SGHRS, CDR2 YFSETQ. CDR3 length: 15 amino acids. CDR3 in amino acids: CASSSTQGAGNEQFF. CDR3 nucleotide sequence: TGCGCCAGCAGCTCGACGCAGGGGGCGGGTAATGAGCAGTTCTTC.

This chain uses TRBV12-3 or TRBV12-4 with TRBJ2-3; D not certain. The CDR3 length is 12 residues. V lost 5 bases, J lost 2 bases, and 5 bases lay in between. The CDR3 nucleotides read TGTGCCAGCAGTACTTACACAGATACGCAGTATTTT. It specifies CASSTYTDTQYF.

This clone was seen once. The V and J genes are TRBV4-2 and TRBJ1-1; D is unclear. V lost 6 bases, J lost 1 base, and 15 bases lay in between. The CDR3 contains 15 residues. Germline CDR1 LGHNA, CDR2 YNFKEQ. CDR3 amino acids: CASSPYGDRNTEAFF. CDR3 sequence (DNA): TGTGCCAGCAGTCCTTACGGGGATAGGAACACTGAAGCTTTCTTT.

The J gene is TRBJ2-2, the V gene TRBV10-1; D gene uncertain. This CDR3 spans 13 amino acids. The V gene lost 5 bases and the J gene lost 4 bases, with 8 bases spanning the gap. Germline loops: CDR1 WNHNN, CDR2 SYGVQD (reference sequence). CDR3 DNA: TGCGCCAGCAGTCGCGGTCTCACCGGGGAGCTGTTTTTT. This translates into CASSRGLTGELFF.

The V gene is TRBV4-1, the J gene TRBJ1-4, with a weak D call TRBD1 (6 bases). The CDR3 spans 16 residues. Germline CDR1 and CDR2: MGHRA and YSYEKL. V was cut by 1 base and J by 0 bases, with 9 bases left in between. CDR3 in amino acids: CASSQAGAATNEKLFF. For the CDR3, the DNA is TGCGCCAGCAGCCAAGCAGGGGCTGCAACTAATGAAAAACTGTTTTTT.

This sequence joins TRBV6-1 and TRBJ2-2, with a possible D match to TRBD1 (6 bases). The CDR3 spans 16 residues. Deletions cut 1 base from V and 3 bases from J, with 12 bases between. Per the germline V gene, CDR1 is MNHNS and CDR2 is SASEGT. The CDR3 region is CASSEGWDTYTGELFF. As DNA, the CDR3 is TGTGCCAGCAGTGAAGGGTGGGACACTTACACCGGGGAGCTGTTTTTT.

V usage is TRBV5-1 and J usage is TRBJ2-3, with D possibly TRBD1 on 6 matching bases. This CDR3 is built from 15 residues. V dropped 4 bases and J dropped 5 bases, with 17 bases sitting between them. CDR1 is SGHRS and CDR2 is YFSETQ in the germline V gene. CDR3 DNA: TGCGCCAGCAGCCATCAGGGGCCCCGAGGAGATACGCAGTATTTT. Its translation is CASSHQGPRGDTQYF.

The chain has TRBV3-1 (or the pseudogene TRBV3-2) and TRBJ1-3, with 9 bases that match TRBD1. Trimming removed 3 bases from V and 1 base from J; junction bases left unmatched: 4. Germline V gene sequence: CDR1 LGHDT, CDR2 YNNKEL (reference sequence). The CDR3 length is 16 residues. The CDR3 sequence: CASSHHRGLSGNTIYF. In nucleotides, the CDR3 is TGTGCCAGCAGCCACCACAGGGGGCTTTCTGGAAACACCATATATTTT.

The gene calls are TRBV7-3 and TRBJ1-6; D gene ambiguous. The CDR3 sequence is 14 residues long. Between the trimmed V and J ends, which lost 3 bases and 4 bases, there was a span of 7 bases. Germline-derived CDR1 and CDR2 are SGHTA and FQGTGA. CDR3 coding DNA: TGTGCCAGCAGCTTCGGGAAGTATAATTCACCCCTCCACTTT. It is translated as CASSFGKYNSPLHF.

This clone came up once. The rearrangement uses TRBV7-9 and TRBJ2-3, with D unclear. This CDR3 contains 12 residues. The V gene's germline CDR1 is SEHNR and CDR2 FQNEAQ (reference sequence). The V gene lost 3 bases and the J gene lost 5 bases, with 6 bases spanning the gap. CDR3 region: CASSFSVDTQYF. The DNA for the CDR3 is TGTGCCAGCAGCTTCTCCGTAGATACGCAGTATTTT.

The chain is built from TRBV5-6 and TRBJ2-1, with D perhaps TRBD2 (6 bases). The V end was cut by 0 bases, the J end by 10 bases, with 17 bases between. From germline, CDR1 is SGHDT and CDR2 YYEEEE. This CDR3 is 15 amino acids long. The CDR3 DNA sequence: TGTGCCAGCAGCTTGGAGGGGAGGAGGTTGTCGGAGCAGTTCTTC. It translates to CASSLEGRRLSEQFF.

This chain uses TRBV19 with TRBJ2-3; D call uncertain. V was cut by 5 bases and J by 3 bases, with 6 bases left in between. This CDR3 region has 12 residues. Germline V gene data show CDR1 as LNHDA and CDR2 as SQIVND (reference sequence). For the CDR3, the DNA is TGTGCCAGTAGTTCACAAACAGATACGCAGTATTTT. As protein: CASSSQTDTQYF.

This clone was counted once. The V gene is TRBV3-1 (or the pseudogene TRBV3-2), the J gene TRBJ2-2; no firm D call. Germline V gives CDR1 LGHDT, CDR2 YNNKEL (reference sequence). The CDR3 is made up of 13 amino acids. V gave up 3 bases and J gave up 4 bases, with 6 bases separating them. CDR3 nucleotide sequence: TGTGCCAGCAGCCATCCCGGCACCGGGGAGCTGTTTTTT. Its protein product is CASSHPGTGELFF.

The gene calls are TRBV4-2 and TRBJ2-5, with TRBD2 as a possible D gene (5 bases). The CDR3 is 17 residues long. Trimming shortened V by 0 bases and J by 1 base, and 15 bases separated the two germline ends. Germline V lookup: CDR1 LGHNA, CDR2 YNFKEQ. CDR3 nucleotide sequence: TGTGCCAGCAGCCAAGATCCCGCGTCCAGCGGCCAAGAGACCCAGTACTTC. It yields the protein CASSQDPASSGQETQYF.

This clone was recorded once. The chain combines TRBV5-1 with TRBJ2-5; a weak D match, TRBD2 (5 bases). The V end was cut by 4 bases, the J end by 5 bases, with 6 bases between. The germline V gene encodes CDR1 SGHRS and CDR2 YFSETQ. The CDR3 sequence is 11 residues long. The CDR3 nucleotides are TGCGCCAGCAGCAGCGGCGAGACCCAGTACTTC. It yields the protein CASSSGETQYF. The whole variable domain, remainder taken from reference TRBV5-1 and TRBJ2-5, is KAGVTQTPRYLIKTRGQQVTLSCSPISGHRSVSWYQQTPGQGLQFLFEYFSETQRNKGNFPGRFSGRQFSNSRSEMNVSTLELGDSALYLCASSSGETQYFGPGTRLLVL.